Following are 26 T cell receptor beta chains from one sample sequenced in a study of immune characterization of retroperitoneal liposarcoma (dated by TCRdb to the late 2010s). The library was produced with PCR. For sequencing, a NextSeq 500 was employed. TCRdb reprocessing: public reads trimmed at Q25 with fastp, clones called with MiXCR, in-frame beta chains kept. One record per CDR3 amino acid sequence lists the most common genes and DNA. This sample has roughly 9,700 distinct CDR3 sequences in its table, and around a quarter of those were observed once. The ten top clones hold about 8.5% of the sample. Material: tumor tissue. All receptors come from a female donor with retroperitoneal liposarcoma.

This clonotype was detected many times. The chain links TRBV12-3 or TRBV12-4 to TRBJ2-2; no clear D. This CDR3 has 15 amino acids. V lost 3 bases, J lost 0 bases, and 8 bases lay in between. CDR3 sequence reads: CASSFSPTNTGELFF. The DNA of the CDR3 is TGTGCCAGCAGTTTTTCCCCTACGAACACCGGGGAGCTGTTTTTT.

By frequency in the sample, this clonotype is medium-sized (0.01 to 0.1%). V and J are TRBV6-6 and TRBJ1-6; D perhaps matches TRBD1 (5 bases). V lost 0 bases and J 7 bases, leaving 10 bases between the germline ends. CDR1 is MNHNY, CDR2 SVGAGI, per germline (reference sequence). CDR3 size: 15 residues. This CDR3 reads CASSYSGRGNSPLHF. CDR3 DNA: TGTGCCAGCAGTTACTCGGGACGCGGAAATTCACCCCTCCACTTT.

The chain recombines TRBV12-3 or TRBV12-4 with TRBJ2-1, with D possibly TRBD2 on 5 matching bases. V lost 6 bases, J lost 13 bases, and 19 bases lay in between. This CDR3 is 13 amino acids long. In nucleotides, the CDR3 is TGTGCCAGCAGCGTGGGAGATTGGGAGACCCAGTTCTTC. It specifies CASSVGDWETQFF.

The V gene is TRBV6-1, the J gene TRBJ2-5, with D possibly being TRBD1 or TRBD2 (5 bases each). The closer fit of TRBJ2-1 to the DNA end suggests the J call may be wrong. The CDR3 loop spans 15 amino acids. Germline V CDR1 and CDR2: MNHNS, SASEGT. The CDR3 loop is CASSDPGPLYNEQFF. The CDR3 region has the DNA TGTGCCAGCAGCGACCCGGGACCGCTCTACAATGAGCAGTTCTTC.

The J gene is TRBJ2-1, the V gene TRBV7-3, with TRBD2 matching 9 bases. The CDR3 extends over 15 amino acids. Germline CDR1 SGHTA, CDR2 FQGTGA. V gave up 8 bases and J gave up 8 bases; unmatched junction bases: 13. CDR3 sequence (DNA): TGTGCCAGCCAGGCGATAGCGGGAGCTAACGATGAGCAGTTCTTC. Its protein product is CASQAIAGANDEQFF.

The V gene is TRBV14, the J gene TRBJ2-5, with a tentative D call TRBD1 (6 bases). The J call may be faulty, since TRBJ2-1 better matches the DNA end. This CDR3 is built from 15 residues. The germline gives CDR1 SGHDN, CDR2 FVKESK. The CDR3 sequence is CASSPPHRELGEQFF. The CDR3 DNA is TGTGCCAGCAGCCCACCACACAGGGAATTAGGTGAGCAGTTCTTC.

This chain uses TRBV6-1 with TRBJ2-4, with 9 bases lining up with TRBD2. The CDR3 totals 19 residues. CDR1 and CDR2 from the germline V gene are MNHNS and SASEGT. The trim removed 2 bases at V and 1 base at J, leaving 12 bases unmatched. CDR3 nucleotides: TGTGCCAGCAGTGAATTTCTGGGCTGGGCGGGAGGGGCCAAAAACATTCAGTACTTC. Encoded protein: CASSEFLGWAGGAKNIQYF.

This clonotype turned up a few times. The CDR3 spells CASSFTGWELFF. CDR3 bases: TGTGCCAGCAGTTTTACAGGGTGGGAGCTGTTTTTT. The rearrangement joins TRBV12-3 or TRBV12-4 to TRBJ2-2; D might be TRBD1 (6 bases). The V and J ends lost 3 bases and 9 bases respectively, with 8 bases between them. The CDR3 is made up of 12 amino acids.

Concerning this clonotype: Sequence at one end of the junction differs from germline and may be a read error. V usage is TRBV7-6 and J usage is TRBJ2-2; D is ambiguous. The length of the CDR3 is 13 residues. CDR1 SGHVS and CDR2 FNYEAQ come from the germline V gene. This CDR3 is CASSLVTPGELFF. The DNA of the CDR3 is TGTGCTAGCAGCTTAGTAACTCCCGGGGAGCTGTTTTTT.

As regards this clonotype: Germline and junction disagree at one end, which may indicate a read error. The V gene is TRBV6-6, the J gene TRBJ2-5; D might be TRBD1 or TRBD2, each matching 6 bases. The length of the CDR3 is 14 residues. Germline-derived CDR1 and CDR2 are MNHNY and SVGAGI (reference sequence). The CDR3 sequence is CATSPIGGGETQYF. The CDR3 coding sequence is TGTGCCACCAGTCCAATAGGAGGGGGGGAGACCCAGTACTTC.

As regards this clonotype: This may arise from a read error, as a much more abundant clone is one base away. This chain connects TRBV7-2 to TRBJ2-1; no clear D gene. The germline V gene has CDR1 SGHTA and CDR2 FQGNSA. The CDR3 covers 10 residues. The CDR3 coding sequence is TGTGCCAGCAGCTTGGAGACCCAGGTCTTC. Its translation is CASSLETQVF.

J is TRBJ2-1 and V is TRBV5-1, with unresolved D. The CDR3 is made up of 12 amino acids. Deletions cut 2 bases from V and 13 bases from J, with 13 bases between. Germline CDR1 is SGHRS and CDR2 is YFSETQ. For the CDR3, the DNA is TGCGCCAGCAGCTTTCCTCAAGAGACCCAGTTCTTC. It is translated as CASSFPQETQFF.

This clonotype is medium-sized in the sample. CDR3 protein: CASSLMPDAYEQYF. The CDR3 coding sequence is TGTGCCAGCAGCTTAATGCCGGACGCCTACGAGCAGTACTTC. The chain is built from TRBV11-2 and TRBJ2-7; no definite D call. The CDR3 is 14 residues long. Germline V CDR1 and CDR2: SGHAT, FQNNGV. With 2 bases removed from V and 2 bases from J, the gap between germline ends came to 10 bases.

The chain couples TRBV7-2 to TRBJ2-5; 7 nucleotides match TRBD1. This CDR3 has 18 amino acids. Germline V lookup: CDR1 SGHTA, CDR2 FQGNSA. Germline trimming cut 7 bases from V and 11 bases from J; bases unmatched to any gene: 28. The CDR3: CASTLRAYRGLSYNEQYF. In DNA form, the CDR3 reads TGTGCCAGCACCCTTAGGGCCTACAGGGGCTTGTCCTACAATGAGCAGTACTTC.

This clonotype was observed many times. The chain carries TRBV7-8 and TRBJ2-4; no reliable D call. V lost 5 bases, J lost 13 bases, and 24 bases lay in between. The CDR3 extends over 15 amino acids. Per germline, CDR1 SGHVS and CDR2 FQNEAQ. The CDR3 DNA reads TGTGCCAGCAGCCCCCTTAGGGATTCCTACAATGAGCAGTACTTC. This gives the protein CASSPLRDSYNEQYF.

This clonotype was detected only once. V usage is TRBV12-3 or TRBV12-4 and J usage is TRBJ2-1, with TRBD1 as a possible D gene (6 bases). This CDR3 has 13 residues. The V gene lost 7 bases and the J gene lost 10 bases, with 17 bases spanning the gap. CDR3 loop: CASTAAGAYEQFF. CDR3 DNA sequence: TGTGCCAGCACTGCCGCAGGGGCCTACGAGCAGTTCTTC.

This clonotype is deemed large. This sequence joins TRBV7-2 and TRBJ2-1; 11 nucleotides align to TRBD2. The J call is uncertain, as TRBJ2-7 better fits the DNA end. The CDR3 is 14 amino acids. Germline values: CDR1 SGHTA, CDR2 FQGNSA. DNA for the CDR3: TGTGCCAGCAGCTTAACTAGCGGGAGTGCCGAGCAGTACTTC. Translation: CASSLTSGSAEQYF.

Sample share makes this clonotype medium-sized. This chain links TRBV6-1 with TRBJ2-3, with 10 bases fitting TRBD2. Germline V gene data show CDR1 as MNHNS and CDR2 as SASEGT. V was pared by 9 bases and J by 1 base, with 1 base of the junction left unmatched. This CDR3 is 13 amino acids long. Written as DNA, the CDR3 is TGTGCCAGTCTAGCGGGGGGCACAGATACGCAGTATTTT. Translated: CASLAGGTDTQYF.

The rearrangement uses TRBV10-3 and TRBJ2-1; the D call may be TRBD1 or TRBD2 (6 bases each). The CDR3 contains 14 residues. Germline V gene sequence: CDR1 ENHRY, CDR2 SYGVKD. V was cut by 10 bases and J by 4 bases, with 17 bases left in between. CDR3 DNA: TGTGCCACCTACGGGGGCGCAGGGTACAATGAGCAGTTCTTC. It specifies CATYGGAGYNEQFF.

This clonotype occurred a few times. The rearrangement uses TRBV6-1 and TRBJ1-5, with TRBD1 matching over 8 bases. Trimming removed 8 bases from V and 6 bases from J; junction bases left unmatched: 6. CDR3 length: 13 amino acids. CDR1 is MNHNS and CDR2 is SASEGT in the germline V gene. This CDR3 reads CASANTGGQPQHF. The CDR3 DNA sequence: TGTGCCAGCGCGAACACAGGGGGTCAGCCCCAGCATTTT.

This clonotype was found many times. The J gene is TRBJ2-3, the V gene TRBV6-1; TRBD1 aligns across 7 bases. V shed 5 bases, J shed 0 bases, and the junction held 5 bases outside the gene matches. Germline CDR1 is MNHNS and CDR2 is SASEGT. The CDR3 runs 15 residues. The CDR3: CASSIQGLSTDTQYF. The CDR3 nucleotides are TGTGCCAGCAGTATACAGGGGCTCAGCACAGATACGCAGTATTTT.

This clonotype occurred a few times. The chain carries TRBV7-2 and TRBJ2-4, with 8 positions matching TRBD1. The germline V gene encodes CDR1 SGHTA and CDR2 FQGNSA. The CDR3 spans 15 residues. The trim removed 8 bases at V and 13 bases at J, leaving 19 bases unmatched. This chain's CDR3 is CASQIDRGAYNEQYF. The CDR3 DNA sequence: TGTGCCAGCCAAATCGACAGGGGCGCCTACAATGAGCAGTACTTC.

This clonotype was observed a few times. The V and J genes are TRBV12-3 or TRBV12-4 and TRBJ2-1; tentatively, D is TRBD1 (5 bases). The germline V and J ends were trimmed by 5 bases and 1 base, with 9 bases remaining between them. The CDR3 runs to 14 residues. CDR3 residues: CASSPRQSYNEQFF. The CDR3 DNA is TGTGCCAGCAGTCCCCGACAGTCCTACAATGAGCAGTTCTTC.

The CDR3 region is CASSLDRRTDTQYF. CDR3 nucleotides: TGTGCCAGCAGTCTGGACAGGAGAACCGATACGCAGTATTTT. This chain joins TRBV6-1 and TRBJ2-3; 7 positions match TRBD1. Germline CDR1 MNHNS, CDR2 SASEGT. The CDR3 extends over 14 amino acids. V shed 5 bases, J shed 6 bases, and the junction held 8 bases outside the gene matches.

Concerning this clonotype: With a much larger clone just one base away, this may be a read error. The chain is built from TRBV6-1 and TRBJ2-4, with 9 bases aligning to TRBD2. The V segment lost 2 bases and the J segment 13 bases; nucleotides outside the gene matches: 21. From germline, CDR1 is MNHNS and CDR2 SASEGT. CDR3 size: 18 residues. CDR3 region: CASSEQPPAGGSYNEQYF. CDR3 nucleotide sequence: TGTGCCAGCAGTGAACAACCTCCAGCGGGGGGCTCCTACAATGAGCAGTACTTC.

This clonotype has a handful of counts. The CDR3 does not end in the conserved phenylalanine or tryptophan, so this is likely a read error. This chain links TRBV7-3 with TRBJ2-3, with D tentatively TRBD2 (5 bases). Trimming took 1 base from V and 4 from J, leaving 6 bases between them. CDR1 is SGHTA, CDR2 FQGTGA, per germline. The CDR3 is made up of 13 amino acids. The CDR3 DNA reads TGTGCCAGCAGCTTAAACGGGGCAGATACGCAGTATTTG. Amino acids: CASSLNGADTQYL.